This TCR beta chain was captured in a study of CD8+CD57+ T cells in acquired aplastic anemia (dated by TCRdb to 2016 to 2018). Broadly, across the study: DNA extracted from sorted CD4+ and CD8+ cells had a mean of approximately 3.5 ug, with a range of roughly 0.2 to 27.4 ug. A CD8+CD57+ expansion meant a frequency higher than the mean frequency seen in healthy subjects.

Results and caveats for the whole study, not just this receptor: Roughly 30 CD8+ CDR3 sequences were shared between patients and controls but appeared highly expressed in patients and within their immunodominant clones. Between patients and healthy controls, no significant difference in CD8+ Simpson's diversity was found (P=0.060).

Deletion took 8 bases off V and 4 bases off J, with a span of 18 bases between the germline ends. Counted from cysteine to phenylalanine, this CDR3 has 14 amino acids. The sequence is cut down to CDR3 DNA, 42 bases in frame from base 1. CDR1 LNHDA and CDR2 SQIVND are derived from the germline V gene (reference sequence). TCR beta VDJ combination and CDR3 sequence profiling used genomic DNA as the template. An Illumina HiSeq 2000 was the platform used for TCR repertoire sequencing. Processing in the source paper ran as follows. Repertoire assessment relied on Simpson's diversity index, CDR3 size and DJ length profiles, and TRBV/TRBJ rearrangement plots. Whichever DNA sequence was most abundant in the deep sequencing data was defined as the immunodominant clone. CDR3 amino acid sequences were screened for sharing across subjects and compared with published repertoires and the VDJdb database. Clones were called with MiXCR by TCRdb after fastp trimmed the public reads at Q25, and only in-frame beta chains were retained. Each record represents a unique CDR3 protein, reported with the most common genes and DNA among its rows. The V and J calls here are based on TCRdb, not the publication. The sample table lists about 160,000 distinct CDR3 sequences, 40% to 50% of them with a count of one. The top ten constitute about 2.6% of the sample.

The patients picked for sequencing were ones in whom flow cytometry had shown an expansion of CD8+CD57+ cells. Severe acquired aplastic anemia was diagnosed in all patients according to International Study of Aplastic Anemia and Agranulocytosis and Camitta criteria. Patients had received no therapy at the time of blood sampling. TCR repertoires of sorted CD4+ and CD8+ blood T cells from severe aplastic anemia patients and healthy subjects were deep-sequenced in the study. Patients were enrolled in the USA under clinicaltrials.gov protocols 00001620, 01623167, 00001397, 00071045, 00081523 and 00961064. Ficoll-Paque density gradient centrifugation was used to isolate peripheral blood mononuclear cells. Before DNA extraction, CD4+ and CD8+ T cells were sorted with FACS or magnetic beads. This clonotype has ten or more counts. Its antigen is still unknown. Base qualities are not provided; no much larger clone lies one nucleotide away.

The receptor's source is a human donor with aplastic anemia. The chain couples TRBV19 to TRBJ2-7; the D gene cannot be resolved beyond TRBD1 or TRBD2, each matching 5 bases. The sample comprised sorted CD4+, CD8+, or CD8+CD57+ T cells (not recorded which) from PBMCs. The DNA sequence is as follows: TGTGCCAGTGCCCCCGAGGGACCCTTATACGAGCAGTACTTC. Translated, this is CASAPEGPLYEQYF.